The T cell receptor beta chain described here comes from a study of blood T cell repertoires in COVID-19. CDR1 is ENHRY and CDR2 is SYGVKD in the germline V gene. V gave up 3 bases and J gave up 6 bases; unmatched junction bases: 8. This CDR3 is built from 16 residues. TCRdb keeps only in-frame clones here, not all; method: immunoSEQ multiplex PCR. The data show 70,000 to 95,000 clones, 89% seen once. J is TRBJ2-1 and V is TRBV10-3; TRBD2 aligns across 10 bases. The sample was peripheral blood. This TCR was recovered from a man aged 45-65 years with COVID-19, enrolled during active disease. The CDR3: CAISEERASGGNEQFF. The CDR3 DNA reads as TGTGCCATCAGTGAAGAGCGGGCTAGCGGGGGCAATGAGCAGTTCTTC.